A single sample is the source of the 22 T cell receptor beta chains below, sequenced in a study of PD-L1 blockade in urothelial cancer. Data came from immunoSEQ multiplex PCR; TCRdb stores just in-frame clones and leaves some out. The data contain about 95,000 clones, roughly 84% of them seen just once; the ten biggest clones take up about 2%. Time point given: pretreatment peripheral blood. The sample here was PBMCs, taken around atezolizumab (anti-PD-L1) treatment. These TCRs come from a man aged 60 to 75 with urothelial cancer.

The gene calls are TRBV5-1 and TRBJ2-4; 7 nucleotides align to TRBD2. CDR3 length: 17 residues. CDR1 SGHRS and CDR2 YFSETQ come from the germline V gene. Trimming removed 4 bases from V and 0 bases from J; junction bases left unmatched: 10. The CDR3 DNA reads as TGCGCCAGCAGCGCGCGGCCGGCGGGGGTAGCCAAAAACATTCAGTACTTC. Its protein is CASSARPAGVAKNIQYF.

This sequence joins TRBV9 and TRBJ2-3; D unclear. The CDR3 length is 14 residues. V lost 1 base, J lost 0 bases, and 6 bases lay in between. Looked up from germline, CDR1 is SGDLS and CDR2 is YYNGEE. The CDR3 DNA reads TGTGCCAGCAGCGTATCCCCGAGCACAGATACGCAGTATTTT. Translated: CASSVSPSTDTQYF.

In DNA form, the CDR3 reads TGTGCCAGCAGTGGCAGGGGGCCTGTCAATCAGCCCCAGCATTTT. Translating gives CASSGRGPVNQPQHF. This chain connects TRBV28 to TRBJ1-5, with TRBD1 matching 8 bases. CDR1 is MDHEN and CDR2 is SYDVKM in the germline V gene. The V gene end was trimmed by 5 bases and the J gene end by 3 bases; junction bases not matched to a gene: 6. This CDR3 contains 15 residues. The whole variable domain, filled in from reference TRBV28 and TRBJ1-5, reads DVKVTQSSRYLVKRTGEKVFLECVQDMDHENMFWYRQDPGLGLRLIYFSYDVKMKEKGDIPEGYSVSREKKERFSLILESASTNQTSMYLCASSGRGPVNQPQHFGDGTRLSIL.

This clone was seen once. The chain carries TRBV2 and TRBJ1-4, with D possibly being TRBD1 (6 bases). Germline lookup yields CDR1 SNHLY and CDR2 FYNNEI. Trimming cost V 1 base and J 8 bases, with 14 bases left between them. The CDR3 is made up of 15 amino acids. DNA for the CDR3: TGTGCCAGCAGTGAAGGGGGCAGGGGTTGGGAAAAACTGTTTTTT. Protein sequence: CASSEGGRGWEKLFF.

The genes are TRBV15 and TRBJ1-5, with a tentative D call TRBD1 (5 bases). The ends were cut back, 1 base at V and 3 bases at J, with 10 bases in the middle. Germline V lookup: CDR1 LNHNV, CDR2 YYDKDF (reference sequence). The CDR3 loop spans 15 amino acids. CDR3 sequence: CATSRGQWDNQPQHF. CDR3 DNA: TGTGCCACCAGCAGAGGACAGTGGGACAATCAGCCCCAGCATTTT.

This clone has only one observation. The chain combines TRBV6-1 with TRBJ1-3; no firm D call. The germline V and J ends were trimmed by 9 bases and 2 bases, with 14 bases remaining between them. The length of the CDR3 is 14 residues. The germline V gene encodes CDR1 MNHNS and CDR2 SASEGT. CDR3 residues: CASSRLDPGNTIYF. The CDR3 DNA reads TGTGCCAGTTCCCGATTAGATCCTGGAAACACCATATATTTT.

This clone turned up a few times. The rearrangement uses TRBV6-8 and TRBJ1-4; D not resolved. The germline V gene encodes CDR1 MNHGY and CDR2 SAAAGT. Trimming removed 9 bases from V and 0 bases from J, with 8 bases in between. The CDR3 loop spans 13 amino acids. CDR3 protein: CARSGATNEKLFF. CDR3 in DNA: TGTGCCAGGAGCGGTGCAACTAATGAAAAACTGTTTTTT.

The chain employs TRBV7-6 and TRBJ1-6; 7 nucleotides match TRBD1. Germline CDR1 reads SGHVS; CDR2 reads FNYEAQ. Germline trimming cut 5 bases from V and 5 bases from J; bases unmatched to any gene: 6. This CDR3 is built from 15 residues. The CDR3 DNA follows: TGTGCCAGCAGCCCAGCCGGGACAGATAATTCACCCCTCCACTTT. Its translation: CASSPAGTDNSPLHF.

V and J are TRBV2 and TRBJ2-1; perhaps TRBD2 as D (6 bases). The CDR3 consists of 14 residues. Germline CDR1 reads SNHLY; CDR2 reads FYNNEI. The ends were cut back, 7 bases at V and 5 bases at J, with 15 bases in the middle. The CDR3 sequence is CASTRTNPDNEQFF. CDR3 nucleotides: TGTGCCAGCACGCGGACTAATCCCGACAATGAGCAGTTCTTC.

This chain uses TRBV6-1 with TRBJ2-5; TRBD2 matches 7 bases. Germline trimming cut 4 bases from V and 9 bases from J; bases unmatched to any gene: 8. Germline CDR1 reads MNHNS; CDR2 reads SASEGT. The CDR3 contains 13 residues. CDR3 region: CASSGDFGRAQYF. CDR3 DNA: TGTGCCAGCAGTGGCGACTTTGGGAGGGCCCAGTACTTC.

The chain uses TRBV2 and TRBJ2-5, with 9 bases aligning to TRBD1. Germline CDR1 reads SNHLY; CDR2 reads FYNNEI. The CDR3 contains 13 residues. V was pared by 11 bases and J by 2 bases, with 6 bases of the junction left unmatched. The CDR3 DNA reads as TGTGCCTCTCGGGGGACAGGGCAAGAGACCCAGTACTTC. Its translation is CASRGTGQETQYF.

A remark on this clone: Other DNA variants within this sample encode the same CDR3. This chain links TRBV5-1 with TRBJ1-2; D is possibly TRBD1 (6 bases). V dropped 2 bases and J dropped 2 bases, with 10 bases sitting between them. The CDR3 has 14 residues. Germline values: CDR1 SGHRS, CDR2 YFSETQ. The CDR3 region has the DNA TGCGCCAGCAGCTTCCGGGACATAAACTATGGCTACACCTTC. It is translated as CASSFRDINYGYTF.

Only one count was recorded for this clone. The DNA for the CDR3 is TGTGCCAGTAGTATGGGGGGGCGCGGTAACGAGCAGTACTTC. Its translation: CASSMGGRGNEQYF. The chain joins TRBV19 to TRBJ2-7, with D possibly matching TRBD2 (7 bases). V was clipped by 3 bases and J by 5 bases, with 14 bases between them. The CDR3 covers 14 residues. Germline V gene sequence: CDR1 LNHDA, CDR2 SQIVND (reference sequence).

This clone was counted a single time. CDR3 nucleotides: TGTGCCAGCCAGGGACAGTCGATTCATGGCTACACCTTC. It codes for CASQGQSIHGYTF. The chain links TRBV6-5 to TRBJ1-2, with 7 bases fitting TRBD1. Germline loops: CDR1 MNHEY, CDR2 SVGAGI. The CDR3 extends over 13 amino acids. V lost 8 bases, J lost 6 bases, and 9 bases stayed unmatched.

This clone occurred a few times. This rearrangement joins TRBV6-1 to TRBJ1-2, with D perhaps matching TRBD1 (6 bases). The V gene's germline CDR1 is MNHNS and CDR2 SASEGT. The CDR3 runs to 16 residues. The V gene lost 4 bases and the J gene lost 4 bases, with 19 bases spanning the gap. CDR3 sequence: CASSVTDSPKFYGYTF. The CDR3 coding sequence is TGTGCCAGCAGTGTCACGGACAGCCCTAAATTCTATGGCTACACCTTC.

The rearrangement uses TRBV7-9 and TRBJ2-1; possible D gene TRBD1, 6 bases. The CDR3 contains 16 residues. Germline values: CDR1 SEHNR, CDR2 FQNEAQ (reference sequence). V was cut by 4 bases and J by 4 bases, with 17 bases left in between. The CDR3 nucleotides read TGTGCCAGCAGCTCCTTCCCAGGGGCACTTTACAATGAGCAGTTCTTC. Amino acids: CASSSFPGALYNEQFF.

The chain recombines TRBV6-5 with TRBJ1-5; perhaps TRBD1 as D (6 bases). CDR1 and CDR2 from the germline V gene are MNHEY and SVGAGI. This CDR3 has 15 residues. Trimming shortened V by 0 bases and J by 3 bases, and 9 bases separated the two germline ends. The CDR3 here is CASSYSRTDNQPQHF. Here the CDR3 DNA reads TGTGCCAGCAGTTACTCGAGGACAGACAATCAGCCCCAGCATTTT.

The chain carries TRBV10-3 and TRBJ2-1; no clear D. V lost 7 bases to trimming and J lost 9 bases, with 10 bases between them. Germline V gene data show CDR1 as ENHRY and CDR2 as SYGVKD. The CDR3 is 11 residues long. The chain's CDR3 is CAITRRGEQFF. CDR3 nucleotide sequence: TGTGCCATCACCAGGCGTGGTGAGCAGTTCTTC.

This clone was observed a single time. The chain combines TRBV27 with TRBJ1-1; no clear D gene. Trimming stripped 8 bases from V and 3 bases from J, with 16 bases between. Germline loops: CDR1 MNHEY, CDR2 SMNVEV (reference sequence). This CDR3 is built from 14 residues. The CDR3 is CASRSIPLYTEAFF. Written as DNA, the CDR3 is TGTGCCAGCCGGAGTATCCCCCTTTACACTGAAGCTTTCTTT.

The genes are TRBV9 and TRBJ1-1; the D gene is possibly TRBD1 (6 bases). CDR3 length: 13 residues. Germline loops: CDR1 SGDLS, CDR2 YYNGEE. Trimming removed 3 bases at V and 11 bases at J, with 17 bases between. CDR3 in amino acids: CASSGNKGTRAFF. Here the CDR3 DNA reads TGTGCCAGCAGCGGCAACAAAGGGACACGGGCTTTCTTT.

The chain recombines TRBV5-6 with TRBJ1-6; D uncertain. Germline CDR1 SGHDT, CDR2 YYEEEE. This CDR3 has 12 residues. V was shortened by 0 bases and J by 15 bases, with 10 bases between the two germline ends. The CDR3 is CASSLASGNLHF. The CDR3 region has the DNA TGTGCCAGCAGCTTGGCCTCAGGCAACCTCCACTTT.

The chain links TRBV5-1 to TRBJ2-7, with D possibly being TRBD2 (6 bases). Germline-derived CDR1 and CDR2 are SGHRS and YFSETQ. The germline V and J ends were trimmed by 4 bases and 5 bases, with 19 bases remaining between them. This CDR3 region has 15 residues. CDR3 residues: CASSPGLPPGHEQYF. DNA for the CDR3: TGCGCCAGCAGCCCGGGACTCCCTCCCGGGCACGAGCAGTACTTC.